Below, 29 T cell receptor beta chains from the same sample are listed, as sequenced in a study of T cells in women clearing cervical HPV infection. The data were produced by immunoSEQ multiplex PCR, yet TCRdb's version contains in-frame clones alone and is incomplete. The table lists 20,000 to 30,000 clones. Sequencing was done on a sample of blood buffy coat. The source is a woman aged 18-70 years with a cervical HPV16 infection that either progressed to CIN3+ or cleared (not recorded which).

Notes on this clone: Coverage ceases 3 residues before the CDR3 finishes, and the germline J gene fills in the end. The V call is TRBV19, the J call TRBJ2-3; 8 bases agree with TRBD1. Germline V lookup: CDR1 LNHDA, CDR2 SQIVND (reference sequence). The CDR3 is 14 residues long. CDR3 in amino acids: CASSIQGALETQYF. Incomplete CDR3 DNA: TGTGCCAGTAGTATACAGGGGGCTTTGGAGACG.

A remark on this clone: The CDR3 goes on 3 residues after the read ends, and that part is filled in from the germline J gene. The chain has TRBV19 and TRBJ2-1; 8 bases are a match to TRBD2. CDR1 and CDR2 (germline): LNHDA, SQIVND (reference sequence). This CDR3 has 15 residues. J gave up 6 bases and V 8 bases, and 12 bases lay outside the gene matches. The CDR3 protein is CASSFSSGGVNEQFF. The CDR3 bases that were read are TGTGCCAGTTCGTTTAGCTCGGGAGGGGTCAATGAG.

The CDR3 protein is CASSSPPGQGTATEAFF. The CDR3 DNA, read in part, is TGCGCCAGCAGCTCCCCCCCGGGACAGGGGACCGCCACTGAA. The chain has TRBV5-1 and TRBJ1-1, with TRBD1 identical over 10 bases. The CDR3 extends 3 residues past the end of the read, so its final part is completed from the germline J gene. The CDR3 length is 17 residues. Per the germline V gene, CDR1 is SGHRS and CDR2 is YFSETQ. Trimming took 3 bases from V and 4 from J; bases not matched to a gene: 12. The entire variable domain, with the rest obtained from reference TRBV5-1 and TRBJ1-1, is as follows: KAGVTQTPRYLIKTRGQQVTLSCSPISGHRSVSWYQQTPGQGLQFLFEYFSETQRNKGNFPGRFSGRQFSNSRSEMNVSTLELGDSALYLCASSSPPGQGTATEAFFGQGTRLTVV.

Details on this clone: A junction boundary mismatches the germline segment, possibly from a read error. Incomplete CDR3 DNA: TGCGCCAGCAGCTTAGAGCTTAGCGGGAGCTTTAACACCGGGGAG. This encodes CASSLELSGSFNTGE. The CDR3 in its entirety is CASSLELSGSFNTGELFF. The gene calls are TRBV4-2 and TRBJ2-2, with 9 bases aligning to TRBD2. With the read ending 3 residues before the CDR3 end, the germline J gene is used to fill in that end. Looked up from germline, CDR1 is LGHNA and CDR2 is YNFKEQ. There are 18 residues in the CDR3.

Points on this clone: The sequenced fragment ends 3 residues before the CDR3 boundary, so the rest is inferred from the germline J gene. The chain has TRBV6-4 and TRBJ2-1; D not certain. CDR1 and CDR2 from the germline V gene are MRHNA and SNTAGT. V lost 1 base, J lost 2 bases, and 9 bases lay in between. The CDR3 has 15 residues. CDR3 sequence reads: CASSDLVRPYNEQFF. The DNA read from the CDR3 is TGTGCCAGCAGTGACTTGGTAAGGCCCTACAATGAG.

Of note for this clone: The sequenced fragment ends 3 residues before the CDR3 boundary, so the rest is inferred from the germline J gene. This chain links TRBV20-1 with TRBJ1-2; TRBD1 might be the D (6 bases). This CDR3 has 16 residues. The germline V gene encodes CDR1 DFQATT and CDR2 SNEGSKA (reference sequence). The V gene lost 1 base and the J gene lost 5 bases, with 20 bases spanning the gap. The sequenced part of the CDR3 DNA is TGCAGTGCTAGAGGGACAGCTCAATTATTCCAATATGGC. This codes for CSARGTAQLFQYG. The CDR3 in full is CSARGTAQLFQYGYTF.

With respect to this clone: The read halts 3 residues ahead of the CDR3 end, with the missing end drawn from the germline J gene. The chain employs TRBV6-2 or TRBV6-3 and TRBJ2-7, with D perhaps TRBD1 (6 bases). Germline loops: CDR1 MNHEY, CDR2 SVGEGT. This CDR3 region has 16 residues. The V end was cut by 6 bases, the J end by 0 bases, with 18 bases between. The CDR3 sequence: CASSYPRGPSSYEQYF. The DNA read from the CDR3 is TGTGCCAGCAGCTACCCCAGGGGCCCAAGCTCCTACGAG.

A note on this clone: The CDR3 extends 3 residues past the end of the read, so its final part is completed from the germline J gene. V and J are TRBV20-1 and TRBJ2-7; 11 bases are shared with TRBD2. The germline CDR1 and CDR2 sequences are DFQATT and SNEGSKA (reference sequence). V trimming: 1 base; J trimming: 2 bases; junction bases outside the gene matches: 13. This CDR3 is 18 amino acids long. The part of the CDR3 DNA that was read is TGCAGTGCTAGAGGCCGGGGGGCGGCTAGCGGGAGGACCTACGAG. Translation gives CSARGRGAASGRTYE. The full CDR3 is CSARGRGAASGRTYEQYF.

About this clone itself: The CDR3 end is not reached by the read, which stops 3 residues before it; the germline J gene fills it in. This chain uses TRBV2 with TRBJ2-4, with 7 bases aligning to TRBD2. Trimming cost V 1 base and J 1 base; bases outside gene matches: 7. This CDR3 comprises 17 residues. The germline V gene encodes CDR1 SNHLY and CDR2 FYNNEI. CDR3 DNA, as far as it was read: TGTGCCAGCAGTGAAGTGAGCGGGATGGGGGCCAAAAACATT. This sequence encodes CASSEVSGMGAKNI. The whole CDR3 protein reads CASSEVSGMGAKNIQYF.

On this clone itself: The CDR3 extends 3 residues past the end of the read, so its final part is completed from the germline J gene. This chain links TRBV6-2 or TRBV6-3 with TRBJ1-2, with 9 bases aligning to TRBD1. CDR3 length: 13 amino acids. Per the germline V gene, CDR1 is MNHEY and CDR2 is SVGEGT. V dropped 6 bases and J dropped 7; count of bases not matched to a gene: 6. Here the CDR3 reads CASRETTGGGYTF. Partial CDR3 DNA: TGTGCCAGCAGGGAAACGACAGGGGGTGGC.

Of note for this clone: The read halts 3 residues ahead of the CDR3 end, with the missing end drawn from the germline J gene. The chain couples TRBV19 to TRBJ2-3; D is perhaps TRBD2 (6 bases). The germline CDR1 and CDR2 sequences are LNHDA and SQIVND (reference sequence). The CDR3 is 15 residues long. Trimming pared 5 bases from V and 2 bases from J, leaving 14 bases between. The CDR3 sequence is CASSPGTGFTDTQYF. The sequenced part of the CDR3 DNA is TGTGCCAGTAGTCCCGGGACTGGTTTCACAGATACG.

Concerning this clone itself: The CDR3 end is not reached by the read, which stops 3 residues before it; the germline J gene fills it in. The V and J genes are TRBV20-1 and TRBJ2-1; possible D gene TRBD2, 5 bases. Trimming stripped 0 bases from V and 4 bases from J, with 13 bases between. CDR1 DFQATT and CDR2 SNEGSKA come from the germline V gene (reference sequence). The CDR3 length is 15 residues. The covered CDR3 bases are TGCAGTGCTAGAGATCTCCAGCGGAATTACAATGAG. Its protein is CSARDLQRNYNE. The full-length CDR3 reads as CSARDLQRNYNEQFF.

A word on this clone: Sequencing ends 3 residues short of the CDR3 end; the germline J gene provides the rest. The chain joins TRBV5-1 to TRBJ1-1; 7 nucleotides line up with TRBD1. The CDR3 loop spans 15 amino acids. Germline V gives CDR1 SGHRS, CDR2 YFSETQ. The trim removed 0 bases at V and 1 base at J, leaving 3 bases unmatched. Incomplete CDR3 DNA: TGCGCCAGCAGCTTGGGACAGGGAGGGAACACTGAA. As protein: CASSLGQGGNTE. The CDR3 in its entirety is CASSLGQGGNTEAFF.

The CDR3 DNA, read in part, is TGTGCCAGCAGCTTGCGGGGGACTGAA. This sequence encodes CASSLRGTE. The full CDR3 sequence reads CASSLRGTEAFF. The rearrangement joins TRBV5-6 to TRBJ1-1; TRBD1 might be the D (5 bases). The missing CDR3 end, 3 residues past where the read stops, is filled in from the germline J gene. V was cut by 1 base and J by 5 bases, with 6 bases left in between. The CDR3 spans 12 residues. The V gene's germline CDR1 is SGHDT and CDR2 YYEEEE.

The CDR3 here is CASSFEGLDLGEQYF. The sequenced part of the CDR3 DNA is TGTGCCAGCAGCTTCGAGGGACTAGATCTGGGCGAG. The V call is TRBV11-2, the J call TRBJ2-7, with 8 bases identical to TRBD2. The CDR3 is cut off 3 residues early in the read; its end comes from the germline J gene. Germline V gives CDR1 SGHAT, CDR2 FQNNGV. V lost 3 bases and J lost 6; bases outside the gene matches: 10. The CDR3 is made up of 15 amino acids.

As concerns this clone: Sequencing ends 3 residues short of the CDR3 end; the germline J gene provides the rest. The J gene is TRBJ1-2, the V gene TRBV13; 10 bases match TRBD1. Trimming at V came to 4 bases and at J to 4 bases, leaving 12 bases not matched to a gene. Per the germline V gene, CDR1 is PRHDT and CDR2 is FYEKMQ (reference sequence). The CDR3 runs 17 residues. The CDR3: CASSSNIDRGPIYGYTF. Partial CDR3 DNA: TGTGCCAGCAGCTCCAACATAGACAGGGGGCCAATCTATGGC. The full variable domain, rest sourced from reference TRBV13 and TRBJ1-2, is AAGVIQSPRHLIKEKRETATLKCYPIPRHDTVYWYQQGPGQDPQFLISFYEKMQSDKGSIPDRFSAQQFSDYHSELNMSSLELGDSALYFCASSSNIDRGPIYGYTFGSGTRLTVV.

On this clone itself: The DNA ends 3 residues before the CDR3 does, and the rest of the CDR3 is filled in from the germline J gene. The rearrangement joins TRBV5-6 to TRBJ2-1; 12 bases are shared with TRBD2. Germline CDR1 and CDR2: SGHDT and YYEEEE. With V trimmed by 1 base and J by 4 bases, 0 bases remained unmatched. CDR3 size: 15 residues. CDR3 residues: CASSLLAGGYNEQFF. Partial CDR3 DNA: TGTGCCAGCAGCTTGCTAGCGGGAGGGTACAATGAG.

Regarding this clone: With the read ending 3 residues before the CDR3 end, the germline J gene is used to fill in that end. The gene calls are TRBV5-1 and TRBJ2-7; TRBD1 matches at 9 bases. Germline trimming cut 4 bases from V and 2 bases from J; bases unmatched to any gene: 4. The CDR3 is 14 amino acids. Germline values: CDR1 SGHRS, CDR2 YFSETQ. The covered CDR3 bases are TGCGCCAGCAGCCCACGACAGGGGGCCTACGAG. Amino acids: CASSPRQGAYE. The full CDR3 protein reads CASSPRQGAYEQYF.

About this clone: Read coverage stops 3 residues before the CDR3 terminus; the germline J gene supplies the remainder. The genes are TRBV7-2 and TRBJ1-2, with a tentative D call TRBD1 (6 bases). Deletions cut 5 bases from V and 5 bases from J, with 12 bases between. The germline CDR1 and CDR2 sequences are SGHTA and FQGNSA. The CDR3 sequence is 13 residues long. The CDR3 region is CASSRDTPYGYTF. The part of the CDR3 DNA that was read is TGTGCCAGCAGCCGGGACACTCCTTATGGC.

Points on this clone: The CDR3 end lies 3 residues beyond the end of the read and is filled in from the germline J gene. This chain uses TRBV18 with TRBJ1-2; D uncertain. The germline gives CDR1 KGHSH, CDR2 LQKENI. This CDR3 comprises 14 residues. Partial CDR3 DNA: TGTGCCAGCTCAACTAGCGGGAGCACAGATACC. It yields the protein CASSTSGSTDT. The complete CDR3 sequence is CASSTSGSTDTYTF.

A note on this clone: Coverage ceases 3 residues before the CDR3 finishes, and the germline J gene fills in the end. This same CDR3 is encoded by further DNA sequences in the sample. The V call is TRBV19, the J call TRBJ1-3, with a weak D call TRBD1 (5 bases). The V gene's germline CDR1 is LNHDA and CDR2 SQIVND (reference sequence). The length of the CDR3 is 13 residues. V shed 8 bases and J shed 4 bases, with 12 bases lying between them. CDR3 bases read: TGTGCCAGTGGAGGACATGAAGGAAACACC. Its protein is CASGGHEGNT. The full-length CDR3 reads as CASGGHEGNTIYF.

CDR3 protein: CASSVGGIQETQYF. The DNA read from the CDR3 is TGCGCCAGCAGCGTCGGGGGAATCCAAGAGACG. The chain uses TRBV5-1 and TRBJ2-3; tentative D call: TRBD2 (6 bases). The CDR3 end falls 3 residues outside the read, so it is completed with the germline J gene. Germline assignment: CDR1 SGHRS and CDR2 YFSETQ. The CDR3 has 14 amino acids.

Notes on this clone: The CDR3 is cut off 3 residues early in the read; its end comes from the germline J gene. This rearrangement joins TRBV29-1 to TRBJ1-1; D uncertain. The CDR3 is 13 residues long. Germline V gene sequence: CDR1 SQVTM, CDR2 ANQGSEA. V was cut by 4 bases and J by 1 base, with 10 bases left in between. The CDR3 loop is CSVGVPGNTEAFF. CDR3 DNA (partial): TGCAGCGTTGGAGTCCCGGGGAACACTGAA. Using reference TRBV29-1 and TRBJ1-1 for the parts outside the CDR3, the full variable domain is SAVISQKPSRDICQRGTSLTIQCQVDSQVTMMFWYRQQPGQSLTLIATANQGSEATYESGFVIDKFPISRPNLTFSTLTVSNMSPEDSSIYLCSVGVPGNTEAFFGQGTRLTVV.

Regarding this clone: The read is 3 residues too short to cover the CDR3 end, so that end is filled in from the germline J gene. The chain is built from TRBV5-1 and TRBJ2-7; TRBD1 matches 7 bases. CDR3 size: 15 residues. Germline CDR1 is SGHRS and CDR2 is YFSETQ. V was clipped by 5 bases and J by 3 bases; unmatched bases: 11. CDR3 amino acids: CASRAAGTENYEQYF. CDR3 DNA (partial): TGCGCCAGCAGGGCTGCCGGGACAGAAAACTACGAG. Filled out from reference TRBV5-1 and TRBJ2-7, the complete variable domain reads KAGVTQTPRYLIKTRGQQVTLSCSPISGHRSVSWYQQTPGQGLQFLFEYFSETQRNKGNFPGRFSGRQFSNSRSEMNVSTLELGDSALYLCASRAAGTENYEQYFGPGTRLTVT.

As to this clone: The read ends 3 residues early relative to the CDR3; the germline J gene fills the gap. V usage is TRBV7-6 and J usage is TRBJ2-2, with 12 nucleotides matching TRBD2. Germline CDR1 is SGHVS and CDR2 is FNYEAQ. The CDR3 sequence is 18 residues long. Trimming removed 2 bases from V and 2 bases from J; junction bases left unmatched: 6. The CDR3 bases that were read are TGTGCCAGCAGCTTACTCCCGACTAGCGGGAGAAACACCGGGGAG. Amino acid sequence: CASSLLPTSGRNTGE. Given in full, the CDR3 is CASSLLPTSGRNTGELFF. Full variable domain (outside the CDR3, taken from reference TRBV7-6 and TRBJ2-2): GAGVSQSPRYKVTKRGQDVALRCDPISGHVSLYWYRQALGQGPEFLTYFNYEAQQDKSGLPNDRFSAERPEGSISTLTIQRTEQRDSAMYRCASSLLPTSGRNTGELFFGEGSRLTVL.

As to this clone: Read sequence stops 3 residues before the CDR3 end, and the germline J gene provides the missing end. The chain couples TRBV30 to TRBJ2-3; 8 bases map to TRBD2. The CDR3 is 19 amino acids. The V and J ends lost 0 bases and 0 bases, in that order; junction bases with no gene match: 14. Per germline, CDR1 GTSNPN and CDR2 SVGIG (reference sequence). This CDR3 reads CAWSVISLLAEGSTDTQYF. Partial CDR3 DNA: TGTGCCTGGAGTGTCATCTCACTACTAGCGGAAGGGAGCACAGATACG.

To note about this clone: The read stops 3 residues short of the end of the CDR3; the missing end is completed from the germline J gene. The chain joins TRBV2 to TRBJ1-1; TRBD1 matches 7 bases. CDR3 length: 13 residues. CDR1 SNHLY and CDR2 FYNNEI come from the germline V gene. V trimming: 4 bases; J trimming: 1 base; junction bases outside the gene matches: 0. The CDR3 protein is CASSGQGNTEAFF. The sequenced part of the CDR3 DNA is TGTGCCAGCAGTGGACAGGGGAACACTGAA.

Worth noting for this clone: The read ends 3 residues shy of where the CDR3 ends; the end is completed using the germline J gene. This sequence joins TRBV20-1 and TRBJ1-6; D is perhaps TRBD1 (6 bases). The V and J ends lost 3 bases and 11 bases respectively, with 17 bases between them. The CDR3 sequence is 14 residues long. Germline V gene lookup returns CDR1 DFQATT and CDR2 SNEGSKA (reference sequence). The covered CDR3 bases are TGCAGTGCTAGCCCTTCAGGGGTGGAGGCACCC. Encoded protein: CSASPSGVEAP. The CDR3 reads in full as CSASPSGVEAPLHF.

Points on this clone: The CDR3 is cut off 3 residues early in the read; its end comes from the germline J gene. The chain is built from TRBV10-2 and TRBJ2-7; D is perhaps TRBD1 (5 bases). CDR1 is WSHSY, CDR2 SAAADI, per germline. This CDR3 is built from 17 residues. V dropped 0 bases and J dropped 1 base, with 16 bases sitting between them. The CDR3 is CASSESGFQGPSYEQYF. Partial CDR3 DNA: TGCGCCAGCAGTGAGTCAGGATTTCAGGGTCCGTCCTACGAG.